The 16 T cell receptor beta chains presented below share a single source sample, sequenced in a study of CD8 T cells in ankylosing spondylitis. One entry per CDR3 protein results from TCRdb running MiXCR on the 5' RACE reads. The table records about 240,000 distinct CDR3 sequences, around 7.8% of them present only once. The sample was blood, either unsorted or a sorted T cell fraction (not recorded which). These receptors originate from a male donor with ankylosing spondylitis or in good health (not recorded which).

This clonotype occurred many times. V usage is TRBV5-1 and J usage is TRBJ2-7; no clear D gene. Germline loops: CDR1 SGHRS, CDR2 YFSETQ. V lost 0 bases to trimming and J lost 6 bases, with 4 bases between them. CDR3 length: 11 amino acids. The CDR3 DNA follows: TGCGCCAGCAGCTTGGATACCGAGCAGTACTTC. The encoded protein is CASSLDTEQYF.

The chain is built from TRBV30 and TRBJ2-2; D is unclear. V lost 5 bases and J lost 8, with 9 bases in between. Germline lookup yields CDR1 GTSNPN and CDR2 SVGIG (reference sequence). The CDR3 length is 11 residues. As DNA, the CDR3 is TGTGCCTGGCAGTTAGCAGGGGAGCTGTTTTTT. It codes for CAWQLAGELFF. The full variable domain, completed using reference TRBV30 and TRBJ2-2, is SQTIHQWPATLVQPVGSPLSLECTVEGTSNPNLYWYRQAAGRGLQLLFYSVGIGQISSEVPQNLSASRPQDRQFILSSKKLLLSDSGFYLCAWQLAGELFFGEGSRLTVL.

This clonotype was counted between two and nine times. The rearrangement links TRBV15 to TRBJ2-3; 12 bases match TRBD1. The CDR3 has 16 amino acids. The junction had 4 bases not matched to a gene; V was cut back by 2 bases and J by 4 bases. The germline V gene has CDR1 LNHNV and CDR2 YYDKDF (reference sequence). The CDR3 region has the DNA TGTGCCACCAGCAGACCGGGACAGGGGGCCTCAGATACGCAGTATTTT. It codes for CATSRPGQGASDTQYF.

The chain links TRBV4-3 to TRBJ2-3, with 11 bases fitting TRBD2. V was clipped by 0 bases and J by 3 bases; unmatched bases: 5. Germline V gene lookup returns CDR1 LGHNA and CDR2 YSLEER. CDR3 length: 17 amino acids. DNA for the CDR3: TGCGCCAGCAGCCAAGACCGACTAGCGGGGATGACAGATACGCAGTATTTT. Residues: CASSQDRLAGMTDTQYF.

This clonotype was detected ten times or more. V and J are TRBV11-2 and TRBJ2-2; the D is unclear. The V and J ends lost 5 bases and 2 bases respectively, with 9 bases between them. CDR3 length: 14 amino acids. Looked up from germline, CDR1 is SGHAT and CDR2 is FQNNGV. The CDR3 DNA is TGTGCCAGCAGCGTCGACACTAACACCGGGGAGCTGTTTTTT. Translation gives CASSVDTNTGELFF.

The table lists this clonotype with many counts. The chain uses TRBV14 and TRBJ2-1; 7 bases are shared with TRBD1. Germline assignment: CDR1 SGHDN and CDR2 FVKESK. J gave up 4 bases and V 0 bases, and 9 bases lay outside the gene matches. The CDR3 has 17 residues. CDR3 nucleotide sequence: TGTGCCAGCAGCCAAGAGTGGGAGACAGGGACGTACAATGAGCAGTTCTTC. This translates into CASSQEWETGTYNEQFF.

The sample holds many counts of this clonotype. The chain links TRBV20-1 to TRBJ2-3, with 12 bases aligning to TRBD2. Germline CDR1 and CDR2: DFQATT and SNEGSKA (reference sequence). After removal of 0 bases from V and 5 bases from J, the junction contained 6 bases not matched to a gene. The CDR3 has 16 amino acids. CDR3 protein: CSARDPSGGAGDTQYF. CDR3 nucleotide sequence: TGCAGTGCTAGAGATCCTAGCGGGGGGGCGGGAGATACGCAGTATTTT.

The chain carries TRBV25-1 and TRBJ2-3; 7 nucleotides agree with TRBD2. The CDR3 has 17 amino acids. V lost 2 bases and J lost 2; bases outside the gene matches: 10. Germline V gene data show CDR1 as MGHDK and CDR2 as SYGVNS. DNA for the CDR3: TGTGCCAGCAGTGAACTCGACGGGGGGTTCCTCACAGATACGCAGTATTTT. It yields the protein CASSELDGGFLTDTQYF.

This clonotype was counted many times. The J gene is TRBJ1-2, the V gene TRBV20-1; D unclear. V was pared by 0 bases and J by 8 bases, with 19 bases between. Germline V gives CDR1 DFQATT, CDR2 SNEGSKA (reference sequence). CDR3 length equals 15 residues. CDR3 in amino acids: CSARESGSPLRGYTF. The CDR3 DNA sequence: TGCAGTGCTAGAGAATCGGGGTCACCCTTGAGAGGCTACACCTTC.

This clonotype was recorded many times. The V and J genes are TRBV12-3 or TRBV12-4 and TRBJ1-2; D is unclear. Trimming removed 7 bases at V and 8 bases at J, with 17 bases between. The CDR3 runs to 13 residues. This CDR3 reads CASMPPGLYGYTF. CDR3 in DNA: TGTGCCAGCATGCCCCCTGGACTTTACGGCTACACCTTC.

The chain has TRBV7-2 and TRBJ1-6; 7 bases agree with TRBD1. J was trimmed by 3 bases and V by 6 bases; bases with no gene match: 2. The CDR3 length is 14 residues. Germline V gene lookup returns CDR1 SGHTA and CDR2 FQGNSA. The DNA for the CDR3 is TGTGCCAGCAGGAGGGACAGCTATAATTCACCCCTCCACTTT. Translated: CASRRDSYNSPLHF.

This clonotype was found many times. The chain combines TRBV5-5 with TRBJ1-5, with D perhaps matching TRBD1 (5 bases). Germline-derived CDR1 and CDR2 are SGHKS and YYEKEE (reference sequence). This CDR3 comprises 15 residues. Trimming cost V 0 bases and J 0 bases, with 7 bases left between them. DNA for the CDR3: TGTGCCAGCAGCTTGGGACAGTATAGCAATCAGCCCCAGCATTTT. Residues: CASSLGQYSNQPQHF. The complete variable domain, with remaining parts taken from reference TRBV5-5 and TRBJ1-5, reads DAGVTQSPTHLIKTRGQQVTLRCSPISGHKSVSWYQQVLGQGPQFIFQYYEKEERGRGNFPDRFSARQFPNYSSELNVNALLLGDSALYLCASSLGQYSNQPQHFGDGTRLSIL.

This clonotype was counted only a few times. Here the CDR3 DNA reads TGTGCCAGCAGCACGGGACTTGAGAACTACGAGCAGTACTTC. Translated: CASSTGLENYEQYF. The chain is built from TRBV7-2 and TRBJ2-7; tentatively, D is TRBD2 (6 bases). The V end was cut by 5 bases, the J end by 3 bases, with 14 bases between. CDR1 and CDR2 (germline): SGHTA, FQGNSA. The CDR3 spans 14 residues.

This clonotype was counted many times. The gene calls are TRBV10-2 and TRBJ2-7, with TRBD1 matching 8 bases. CDR3 length equals 12 residues. Per germline, CDR1 WSHSY and CDR2 SAAADI. J lost 5 bases, V lost 5 bases, and 2 bases had no gene match. CDR3 region: CASSQGADEQYF. In DNA form, the CDR3 reads TGCGCCAGCAGTCAGGGGGCCGACGAGCAGTACTTC.

The chain couples TRBV10-2 to TRBJ2-3; the D is unclear. Trimming removed 1 base at V and 2 bases at J, with 7 bases between. CDR1 WSHSY and CDR2 SAAADI come from the germline V gene. CDR3 length: 14 residues. The CDR3 DNA reads TGCGCCAGCAGTGAGTGGCGGACCACAGATACGCAGTATTTT. This sequence encodes CASSEWRTTDTQYF.

V is TRBV7-9 and J is TRBJ2-1, with 10 bases aligning to TRBD1. V shed 8 bases, J shed 7 bases, and the junction held 14 bases outside the gene matches. The CDR3 sequence is 16 residues long. Per germline, CDR1 SEHNR and CDR2 FQNEAQ (reference sequence). The CDR3 sequence is CASVRAGTGERNEQFF. CDR3 DNA: TGTGCCAGCGTACGAGCCGGGACAGGGGAAAGGAATGAGCAGTTCTTC. The variable domain in full, completed from reference TRBV7-9 and TRBJ2-1, reads DTGVSQNPRHKITKRGQNVTFRCDPISEHNRLYWYRQTLGQGPEFLTYFQNEAQLEKSRLLSDRFSAERPKGSFSTLEIQRTEQGDSAMYLCASVRAGTGERNEQFFGPGTRLTVL.